Listed below are T cell receptor beta chains from one sample, sequenced in a study of response to subunit inactivated influenza vaccine. One entry per CDR3 protein, called by TCRdb with MiXCR from the RT-PCR reads. The sample has 500,000 or so distinct CDR3 sequences; more than 15% are singletons. The material was CD4+ T cells sorted from PBMCs, obtained roughly 24 months after vaccination. Receptor source: a man between 50 and 69 years old who received an inactivated influenza vaccine. CDR3s include the opening cysteine and the closing phenylalanine or tryptophan. The order of the fields is J gene, V gene, D gene, clone size, CDR3 protein, CDR3 DNA. D genes are given only for firm matches. Not all rows give a size; the values are once, few, many and, for expanded clones, a class.

J: TRBJ2-7; V: TRBV7-9; D: NA; size: NA; CDR3: CASSLQSFTEQYF; DNA: TGTGCCAGCAGCTTACAGAGCTTTACGGAGCAGTACTTC
J: TRBJ2-1; V: TRBV10-3; D: NA; size: NA; CDR3: CAISESRLAEQFF; DNA: TGTGCCATCAGTGAGTCCAGGCTCGCTGAGCAGTTCTTC
J: TRBJ2-3; V: TRBV20-1; D: TRBD2; size: NA; CDR3: CGGLAGGSTDTQYF; DNA: TGCGGGGGACTAGCGGGGGGGTCCACAGATACGCAGTATTTT
J: TRBJ1-2; V: TRBV6-2/TRBV6-3; D: NA; size: few; CDR3: CASSFAGIGYTF; DNA: TGTGCCAGCAGTTTTGCCGGGATTGGCTACACCTTC
J: TRBJ2-3; V: TRBV15; D: NA; size: NA; CDR3: CAIGLRDTQYF; DNA: TGTGCCATCGGCTTACGAGATACGCAGTATTTT
J: TRBJ2-1; V: TRBV6-2/TRBV6-3; D: NA; size: few; CDR3: CASIPHATFNEQFF; DNA: TGTGCCAGTATACCACACGCGACCTTTAATGAGCAGTTCTTC
J: TRBJ1-2; V: TRBV15; D: NA; size: few; CDR3: CATSRDLVGYGYTF; DNA: TGTGCCACCAGCAGAGATTTGGTCGGCTATGGCTACACCTTC
J: TRBJ2-5; V: TRBV7-2; D: TRBD2; size: NA; CDR3: CASRTRLAGGETQYF; DNA: TGTGCCAGCAGAACGAGACTAGCGGGGGGGGAGACCCAGTACTTC
J: TRBJ2-7; V: TRBV5-4; D: NA; size: many; CDR3: CASSLDGSSYEQYF; DNA: TGTGCCAGCAGCTTGGATGGGAGCTCCTACGAGCAGTACTTC
J: TRBJ2-1; V: TRBV11-1; D: NA; size: NA; CDR3: CASSLTDTRREQFF; DNA: TGTGCCAGCAGCTTGACCGACACGCGCAGGGAGCAGTTCTTC
J: TRBJ2-6; V: TRBV10-3; D: NA; size: few; CDR3: CAISESGAGANVLTF; DNA: TGTGCCATCAGTGAATCGGGAGCTGGGGCCAACGTCCTGACTTTC
J: TRBJ2-3; V: TRBV7-3; D: TRBD2; size: few; CDR3: CASSPTVGRGPDTQYF; DNA: TGTGCCAGCAGCCCAACTGTGGGGAGGGGTCCAGATACGCAGTATTTT
J: TRBJ2-5; V: TRBV20-1; D: NA; size: few; CDR3: CSAKRWAGGGGRETQYF; DNA: TGCAGTGCTAAGAGATGGGCAGGGGGAGGTGGACGGGAGACCCAGTACTTC
J: TRBJ2-1; V: TRBV20-1; D: NA; size: NA; CDR3: CSARDKYNEQFF; DNA: TGCAGTGCTAGAGACAAGTACAATGAGCAGTTCTTC
J: TRBJ2-3; V: TRBV6-5; D: TRBD2; size: NA; CDR3: CASSFSTSGRGTDTQYF; DNA: TGTGCCAGCAGTTTCTCTACTAGCGGGAGGGGCACAGATACGCAGTATTTT
J: TRBJ2-1; V: TRBV11-2; D: TRBD2; size: NA; CDR3: CASSQWTSGGLDNEQFF; DNA: TGTGCCAGCAGCCAGTGGACCAGCGGGGGGCTTGACAATGAGCAGTTCTTC
J: TRBJ1-4; V: TRBV12-3/TRBV12-4; D: NA; size: few; CDR3: CASRSGRIATNEKLFF; DNA: TGTGCCAGCAGATCGGGACGGATTGCAACTAATGAAAAACTGTTTTTT
J: TRBJ2-7; V: TRBV5-1; D: NA; size: many; CDR3: CASSLEGNEQYF; DNA: TGCGCCAGCAGCTTGGAGGGGAACGAGCAGTACTTC
J: TRBJ2-6; V: TRBV6-2/TRBV6-3; D: NA; size: many; CDR3: CASSSLKTGNPSGANVLTF; DNA: TGTGCCAGCAGTTCTCTAAAGACAGGAAATCCCTCTGGGGCCAACGTCCTGACTTTC
J: TRBJ1-1; V: TRBV7-9; D: NA; size: many; CDR3: CASSSDYGAFF; DNA: TGTGCCAGCAGCTCGGACTATGGAGCTTTCTTT
J: TRBJ2-7; V: TRBV4-1; D: TRBD2; size: NA; CDR3: CASSQGLAGAHEQYF; DNA: TGCGCCAGCAGCCAAGGACTAGCGGGAGCCCACGAGCAGTACTTC
J: TRBJ2-7; V: TRBV7-2; D: TRBD1; size: few; CDR3: CASSLWDRAYEQYF; DNA: TGTGCCAGCAGCTTATGGGACAGAGCCTACGAGCAGTACTTC
J: TRBJ2-2; V: TRBV9; D: TRBD2; size: few; CDR3: CASSVSGRAGELFF; DNA: TGTGCCAGCAGCGTTAGCGGGAGAGCCGGGGAGCTGTTTTTT
J: TRBJ2-1; V: TRBV5-1; D: NA; size: NA; CDR3: CASSRTPKDFSYNEQFF; DNA: TGCGCCAGCAGCAGGACTCCAAAAGATTTTTCCTACAATGAGCAGTTCTTC
J: TRBJ2-6; V: TRBV14; D: TRBD1; size: NA; CDR3: CASSHWDRGLAGANVLTF; DNA: TGTGCCAGCAGCCACTGGGACAGGGGGCTGGCTGGGGCCAACGTCCTGACTTTC
J: TRBJ2-3; V: TRBV9; D: NA; size: NA; CDR3: CASSVAQVADTQYF; DNA: TGTGCCAGCAGCGTAGCCCAAGTGGCAGATACGCAGTATTTT
J: TRBJ2-1; V: TRBV24-1; D: TRBD2; size: NA; CDR3: CATSDHLAGGPHEQFF; DNA: TGTGCCACCAGTGATCACCTAGCGGGAGGGCCTCATGAGCAGTTCTTC
J: TRBJ2-1; V: TRBV3-1; D: NA; size: NA; CDR3: CASSQAGRGNEQFF; DNA: TGTGCCAGCAGCCAAGCTGGCCGCGGCAATGAGCAGTTCTTC
J: TRBJ2-7; V: TRBV28; D: TRBD1; size: NA; CDR3: CASSLGLRDRSYEQYF; DNA: TGTGCCAGCAGTTTGGGGCTCCGGGACAGGTCCTACGAGCAGTACTTC
J: TRBJ2-7; V: TRBV20-1; D: NA; size: few; CDR3: CSAQGQSYEQYF; DNA: TGCAGTGCTCAGGGACAATCCTACGAGCAGTACTTC
J: TRBJ2-1; V: TRBV7-2; D: NA; size: few; CDR3: CASSLPYSSEQFF; DNA: TGTGCCAGCAGCCTACCTTATTCGAGTGAGCAGTTCTTC
J: TRBJ2-4; V: TRBV5-1; D: NA; size: NA; CDR3: CASSLAGGDLAKNIQYF; DNA: TGCGCCAGCAGCTTGGCCGGAGGGGATCTCGCCAAAAACATTCAGTACTTC
J: TRBJ2-3; V: TRBV10-3; D: TRBD2; size: NA; CDR3: CAISEPSGIDTQYF; DNA: TGTGCCATCAGTGAGCCCAGCGGGATAGATACGCAGTATTTT